Listed below are T cell receptor beta chains from one sample, sequenced in a study of cytomegalovirus exposure and HLA in healthy donors. Libraries were prepared by immunoSEQ multiplex PCR; TCRdb keeps only in-frame clonotypes and omits some of them. The table includes 80,000 to 130,000 clones, around three quarters detected once. The sequencing input was PBMCs. The receptors originated from a woman aged 50 to 60 in good health and CMV-seropositive. CDR3s include the opening cysteine and the closing phenylalanine or tryptophan. Fields, in order: D gene, V gene, clone size, J gene, CDR3 DNA, CDR3 protein. D genes are given only for firm matches. Clone size appears in some rows only: once, few, many, or a class for an expanded clone.

d_gene: NA
v_gene: TRBV15
abundance: NA
j_gene: TRBJ1-1
CDR3nt: TGTGCCACCAGCAGAGATCAACAGAGGGCTGAAGCTTTCTTT
CDR3aa: CATSRDQQRAEAFF

d_gene: NA
v_gene: TRBV5-4
abundance: NA
j_gene: TRBJ1-2
CDR3nt: TGTGCCAGCAAAGAGGTTGCGAGTAACTATGGCTACACCTTC
CDR3aa: CASKEVASNYGYTF

d_gene: NA
v_gene: TRBV30
abundance: NA
j_gene: TRBJ2-2
CDR3nt: TGTGCCTGGACTAGGTTTAGCACCGGGGAGCTGTTTTTT
CDR3aa: CAWTRFSTGELFF

d_gene: NA
v_gene: TRBV13
abundance: NA
j_gene: TRBJ2-7
CDR3nt: TGTGCCAGCAGCTTACTCCACGAGCAGTACTTC
CDR3aa: CASSLLHEQYF

d_gene: TRBD2
v_gene: TRBV27
abundance: NA
j_gene: TRBJ2-5
CDR3nt: TGTGCCACCCGCGGGGGGGGGATAGAGACCCAGTACTTC
CDR3aa: CATRGGGIETQYF

d_gene: NA
v_gene: TRBV30
abundance: NA
j_gene: TRBJ1-5
CDR3nt: TGTGCCTGGAGTGTTGGGGGGAGCAATCAGCCCCAGCATTTT
CDR3aa: CAWSVGGSNQPQHF

d_gene: NA
v_gene: TRBV2
abundance: NA
j_gene: TRBJ1-5
CDR3nt: TGTGCCAGCAGGGGGATAGGAGGCCCGAATCAGCCCCAGCATTTT
CDR3aa: CASRGIGGPNQPQHF

d_gene: NA
v_gene: TRBV19
abundance: NA
j_gene: TRBJ1-1
CDR3nt: TGTGCCAGTAGTCTCCCCATGGGGCTCGTGAACACTGAAGCTTTCTTT
CDR3aa: CASSLPMGLVNTEAFF

d_gene: TRBD1
v_gene: TRBV6-5
abundance: NA
j_gene: TRBJ2-7
CDR3nt: TGTGCCAGCAGTTACTCCAGGGGGCAGTACGAGCAGTACTTC
CDR3aa: CASSYSRGQYEQYF

d_gene: NA
v_gene: TRBV7-9
abundance: few
j_gene: TRBJ2-5
CDR3nt: TGTGCCAGCAGCTTACGAGGAGCCATAGAGACCCAGTACTTC
CDR3aa: CASSLRGAIETQYF

d_gene: TRBD1
v_gene: TRBV7-9
abundance: NA
j_gene: TRBJ2-7
CDR3nt: TGTGCCATTGAAACAGGGGGAGAGCAGTACTTC
CDR3aa: CAIETGGEQYF

d_gene: TRBD1
v_gene: TRBV4-1
abundance: NA
j_gene: TRBJ2-4
CDR3nt: TGCGCCAGCAGCAGGGAGGTGGGACAGGGTACGAACATTCAGTACTTC
CDR3aa: CASSREVGQGTNIQYF

d_gene: NA
v_gene: TRBV6-5
abundance: once
j_gene: TRBJ2-7
CDR3nt: TGTGCCAGCAGTTCCCCTCCCTACGAGCAGTACTTC
CDR3aa: CASSSPPYEQYF

d_gene: NA
v_gene: TRBV7-9
abundance: once
j_gene: TRBJ2-3
CDR3nt: TGTGCCAGCAGCCAGATAGATACGCAGTATTTT
CDR3aa: CASSQIDTQYF

d_gene: TRBD1
v_gene: TRBV6-1
abundance: NA
j_gene: TRBJ2-7
CDR3nt: TGTGCCAGCAGTGCGATACGGGACAGTAGCTCCTACGAGCAGTACTTC
CDR3aa: CASSAIRDSSSYEQYF

d_gene: TRBD1
v_gene: TRBV9
abundance: NA
j_gene: TRBJ2-2
CDR3nt: TGTGCCAGCAGCGTAGACTCCGGGACAGGGTTCACCGGGGAGCTGTTTTTT
CDR3aa: CASSVDSGTGFTGELFF

d_gene: NA
v_gene: TRBV7-6
abundance: NA
j_gene: TRBJ2-7
CDR3nt: TGTGCCAGCAGCTTAACCCAGGGAATCCACGAGCAGTACTTC
CDR3aa: CASSLTQGIHEQYF

d_gene: NA
v_gene: TRBV21-1
abundance: NA
j_gene: TRBJ2-2
CDR3nt: TGTGCCAGCGGAAGCGGACGGGGGACCGGGGAGCTGTTTTTT
CDR3aa: CASGSGRGTGELFF

d_gene: TRBD1
v_gene: TRBV5-6
abundance: few
j_gene: TRBJ2-1
CDR3nt: TGTGCCAGCAGCCAGATTGAGTGGACAGGGGAGGTGTACAATGAGCAGTTCTTC
CDR3aa: CASSQIEWTGEVYNEQFF

d_gene: TRBD1
v_gene: TRBV5-1
abundance: NA
j_gene: TRBJ2-2
CDR3nt: TGCGCCAGCAGCTGGGGACAGGGCGTGCGCGTAAAGCTGTTTTTT
CDR3aa: CASSWGQGVRVKLFF

d_gene: NA
v_gene: TRBV27
abundance: NA
j_gene: TRBJ2-7
CDR3nt: TGTGCCAGCAGTTTATACGGCGAGCAGTACTTC
CDR3aa: CASSLYGEQYF

d_gene: TRBD1
v_gene: TRBV5-1
abundance: NA
j_gene: TRBJ1-5
CDR3nt: TGCGCCAGGAGTTTCCCCGGGACAGGGGGCCTGCAGCCCCAGCATTTT
CDR3aa: CARSFPGTGGLQPQHF

d_gene: TRBD1
v_gene: TRBV5-5
abundance: NA
j_gene: TRBJ2-1
CDR3nt: TGTGCCAGCAGCTTGACAGGGGCTACGAACTACAATGAGCAGTTCTTC
CDR3aa: CASSLTGATNYNEQFF

d_gene: NA
v_gene: TRBV29-1
abundance: NA
j_gene: TRBJ2-1
CDR3nt: TGCAGCGCCGGGAATGAGCAGTTCTTC
CDR3aa: CSAGNEQFF

d_gene: TRBD2
v_gene: TRBV6-1
abundance: once
j_gene: TRBJ2-7
CDR3nt: TGTGCCAGCAGTGAAGGGGGACTAGCGGTCTCCTACGAGCAGTACTTC
CDR3aa: CASSEGGLAVSYEQYF

d_gene: NA
v_gene: TRBV11-2
abundance: NA
j_gene: TRBJ1-2
CDR3nt: TGTGCCAGCACCGAAGGGAGGGGTGGCTATGGCTACACCTTC
CDR3aa: CASTEGRGGYGYTF

d_gene: NA
v_gene: TRBV9
abundance: NA
j_gene: TRBJ1-4
CDR3nt: TGTGCCAGCAGCGCGTTCGGACAGAATAATGAAAAACTGTTTTTT
CDR3aa: CASSAFGQNNEKLFF

d_gene: NA
v_gene: TRBV29-1
abundance: NA
j_gene: TRBJ1-4
CDR3nt: TGCAGCGTTGTGGGGACAACGATAGGGGCGTCTGACAAACTGTTTTTT
CDR3aa: CSVVGTTIGASDKLFF

d_gene: NA
v_gene: TRBV19
abundance: NA
j_gene: TRBJ1-6
CDR3nt: TGTGCCACCGCAGATTCGTATTCACCCCTCCACTTT
CDR3aa: CATADSYSPLHF

d_gene: NA
v_gene: TRBV10-1
abundance: once
j_gene: TRBJ1-1
CDR3nt: TGCGCCAGCAGTGGAGGCCAGGGTACCGCTGAAGCTTTCTTT
CDR3aa: CASSGGQGTAEAFF

d_gene: TRBD2
v_gene: TRBV9
abundance: few
j_gene: TRBJ2-3
CDR3nt: TGTGCCAGCAGCGTAGTCCCTAGCGGGGGGGCCGCGACTTACACAGATACGCAGTATTTT
CDR3aa: CASSVVPSGGAATYTDTQYF

d_gene: TRBD2
v_gene: TRBV5-4
abundance: NA
j_gene: TRBJ2-3
CDR3nt: TGTGCCAGCAGCTTGGGAACTAGCGGGAGCACAGATACGCAGTATTTT
CDR3aa: CASSLGTSGSTDTQYF

d_gene: TRBD1
v_gene: TRBV9
abundance: few
j_gene: TRBJ2-5
CDR3nt: TGTGCCAGCAGCGGGAGACAGGGGGTAGGAGAGACCCAGTACTTC
CDR3aa: CASSGRQGVGETQYF

d_gene: NA
v_gene: TRBV19
abundance: NA
j_gene: TRBJ2-7
CDR3nt: TGTGCCAGTAGCGCCCCTCGGGGAGCGGGTTCCTACGAGCAGTACTTC
CDR3aa: CASSAPRGAGSYEQYF

d_gene: NA
v_gene: TRBV30
abundance: NA
j_gene: TRBJ2-3
CDR3nt: TGTGCCTGGAGTAGGGGGTCAGATACGCAGTATTTT
CDR3aa: CAWSRGSDTQYF

d_gene: NA
v_gene: TRBV4-1
abundance: NA
j_gene: TRBJ2-1
CDR3nt: TGCGCCAGCAGCCAAGATCCGGCGGGTTTAGCCTACAATGAGCAGTTCTTC
CDR3aa: CASSQDPAGLAYNEQFF

d_gene: NA
v_gene: TRBV7-7
abundance: NA
j_gene: TRBJ2-7
CDR3nt: TGTGCTAGCAGCTTAGGGGGGGGGCGTTGGGAAGCCGAGCAGTACTTC
CDR3aa: CASSLGGGRWEAEQYF

d_gene: TRBD1
v_gene: TRBV27
abundance: NA
j_gene: TRBJ2-7
CDR3nt: TGTGCCAGCAGCCTTCCGGGACAGGGCTACGAGCAGTACTTC
CDR3aa: CASSLPGQGYEQYF

d_gene: TRBD2
v_gene: TRBV27
abundance: NA
j_gene: TRBJ2-3
CDR3nt: TGTGCCAGCAGTTTATATACCCTAGCGGCTAGCACAGATACGCAGTATTTT
CDR3aa: CASSLYTLAASTDTQYF

d_gene: TRBD2
v_gene: TRBV2
abundance: NA
j_gene: TRBJ2-5
CDR3nt: TGTGCCAGCAGTGAGGAATCCGGCGGGAGGGCTGGAGAGACCCAGTACTTC
CDR3aa: CASSEESGGRAGETQYF

d_gene: TRBD1
v_gene: TRBV2
abundance: NA
j_gene: TRBJ1-4
CDR3nt: TGTGCCAGCAGCCGGGACAGAGTGGGGGAAAAACTGTTTTTT
CDR3aa: CASSRDRVGEKLFF

d_gene: TRBD2
v_gene: TRBV7-6
abundance: NA
j_gene: TRBJ2-5
CDR3nt: TGTGCCAGCAGCAGGACGGGAATAGGGTTTCCAGCGGGACAAGAGACCCAGTACTTC
CDR3aa: CASSRTGIGFPAGQETQYF

d_gene: TRBD1
v_gene: TRBV14
abundance: few
j_gene: TRBJ1-6
CDR3nt: TGTGCCAGCAGCTTGCACAGGGGTGGTTCACCCCTCCACTTT
CDR3aa: CASSLHRGGSPLHF

d_gene: TRBD2
v_gene: TRBV7-2
abundance: NA
j_gene: TRBJ2-5
CDR3nt: TGTGCCAGCAGCTTCCAGCGGGGGGGCCAAGAGACCCAGTACTTC
CDR3aa: CASSFQRGGQETQYF

d_gene: NA
v_gene: TRBV7-7
abundance: NA
j_gene: TRBJ1-1
CDR3nt: TGTGCTAGCAGCTTAGGACAGCCGAACACTGAAGCTTTCTTT
CDR3aa: CASSLGQPNTEAFF